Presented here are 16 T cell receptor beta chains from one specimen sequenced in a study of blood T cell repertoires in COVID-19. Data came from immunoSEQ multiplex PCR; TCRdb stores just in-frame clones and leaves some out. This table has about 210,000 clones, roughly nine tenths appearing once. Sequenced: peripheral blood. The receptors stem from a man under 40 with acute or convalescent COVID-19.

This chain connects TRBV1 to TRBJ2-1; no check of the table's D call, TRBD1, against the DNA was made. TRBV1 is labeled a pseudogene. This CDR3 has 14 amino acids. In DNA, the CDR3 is TGCACCAGCAGCCGTAGACCAGGCTACAATGAGCAGTTCTTC. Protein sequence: CTSSRRPGYNEQFF.

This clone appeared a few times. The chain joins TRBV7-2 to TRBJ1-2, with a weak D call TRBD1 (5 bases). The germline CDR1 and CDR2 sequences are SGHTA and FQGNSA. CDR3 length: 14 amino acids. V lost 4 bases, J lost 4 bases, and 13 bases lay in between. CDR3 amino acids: CASSSRGEPYGYTF. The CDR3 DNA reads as TGTGCCAGCAGCTCTCGGGGGGAACCCTATGGCTACACCTTC. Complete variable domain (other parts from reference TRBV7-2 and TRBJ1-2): GAGVSQSPSNKVTEKGKDVELRCDPISGHTALYWYRQSLGQGLEFLIYFQGNSAPDKSGLPSDRFSAERTGGSVSTLTIQRTQQEDSAVYLCASSSRGEPYGYTFGSGTRLTVV.

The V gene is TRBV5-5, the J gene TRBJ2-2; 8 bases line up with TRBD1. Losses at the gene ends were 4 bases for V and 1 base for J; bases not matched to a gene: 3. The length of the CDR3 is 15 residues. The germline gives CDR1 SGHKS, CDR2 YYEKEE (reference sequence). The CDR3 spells CASSTQGGNTGELFF. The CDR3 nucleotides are TGTGCCAGCAGCACACAGGGGGGGAACACCGGGGAGCTGTTTTTT.

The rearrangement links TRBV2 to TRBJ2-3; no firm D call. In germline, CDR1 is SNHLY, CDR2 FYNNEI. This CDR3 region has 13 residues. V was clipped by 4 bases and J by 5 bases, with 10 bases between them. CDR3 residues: CASSARPGDTQYF. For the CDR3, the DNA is TGTGCCAGCAGTGCCCGACCAGGAGATACGCAGTATTTT.

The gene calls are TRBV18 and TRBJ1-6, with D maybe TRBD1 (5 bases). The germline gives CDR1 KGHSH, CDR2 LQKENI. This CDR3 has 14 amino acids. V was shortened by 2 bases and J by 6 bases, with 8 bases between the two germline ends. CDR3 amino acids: CASSPTTANSPLHF. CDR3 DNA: TGTGCCAGCTCACCAACGACAGCTAATTCACCCCTCCACTTT.

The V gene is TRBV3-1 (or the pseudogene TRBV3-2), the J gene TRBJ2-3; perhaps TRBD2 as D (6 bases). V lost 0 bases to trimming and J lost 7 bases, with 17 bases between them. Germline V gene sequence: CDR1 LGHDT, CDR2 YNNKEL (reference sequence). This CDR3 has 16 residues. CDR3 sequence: CASSQDRLVELNTQYF. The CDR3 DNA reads TGTGCCAGCAGCCAAGATCGACTAGTTGAGTTAAATACGCAGTATTTT.

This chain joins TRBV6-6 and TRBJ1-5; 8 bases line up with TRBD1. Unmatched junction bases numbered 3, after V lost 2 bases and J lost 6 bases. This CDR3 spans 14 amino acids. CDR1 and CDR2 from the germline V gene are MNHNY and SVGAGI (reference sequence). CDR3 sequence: CASSYAGGTQPQHF. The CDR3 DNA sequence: TGTGCCAGCAGTTACGCAGGGGGCACTCAGCCCCAGCATTTT.

CDR3 in DNA: TGTGCCAGCAGTCGATCCGAGACTAGCGGCGGTGAGCAGTTCTTC. It specifies CASSRSETSGGEQFF. The V gene is TRBV2, the J gene TRBJ2-1; TRBD2 matches 9 bases. From germline, CDR1 is SNHLY and CDR2 FYNNEI. The CDR3 has 15 residues. Germline trimming cut 5 bases from V and 9 bases from J; bases unmatched to any gene: 11.

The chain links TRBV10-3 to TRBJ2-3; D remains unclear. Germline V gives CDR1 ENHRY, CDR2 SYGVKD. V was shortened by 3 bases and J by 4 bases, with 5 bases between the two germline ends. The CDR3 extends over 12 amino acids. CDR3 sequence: CAISESADTQYF. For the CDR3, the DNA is TGTGCCATCAGTGAATCCGCAGATACGCAGTATTTT.

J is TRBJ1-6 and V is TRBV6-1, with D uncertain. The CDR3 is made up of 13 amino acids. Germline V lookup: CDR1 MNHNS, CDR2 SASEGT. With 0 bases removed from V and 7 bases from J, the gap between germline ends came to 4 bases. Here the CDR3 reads CASSEAQNSPLHF. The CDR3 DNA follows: TGTGCCAGCAGTGAAGCCCAAAATTCACCCCTCCACTTT.

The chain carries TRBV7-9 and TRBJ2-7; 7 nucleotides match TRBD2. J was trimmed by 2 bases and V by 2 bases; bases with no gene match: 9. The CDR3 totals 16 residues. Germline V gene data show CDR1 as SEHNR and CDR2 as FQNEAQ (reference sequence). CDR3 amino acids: CASSLSESGKAYEQYF. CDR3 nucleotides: TGTGCCAGCAGCTTAAGTGAGAGCGGGAAGGCCTACGAGCAGTACTTC.

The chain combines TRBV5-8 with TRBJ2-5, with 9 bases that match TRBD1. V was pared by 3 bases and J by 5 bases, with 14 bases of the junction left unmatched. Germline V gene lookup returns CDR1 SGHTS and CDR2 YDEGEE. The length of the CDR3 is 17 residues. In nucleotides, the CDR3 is TGTGCCAGCAGCTGGGGGGGACAGGGTGGCGCCCGGGAGACCCAGTACTTC. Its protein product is CASSWGGQGGARETQYF.

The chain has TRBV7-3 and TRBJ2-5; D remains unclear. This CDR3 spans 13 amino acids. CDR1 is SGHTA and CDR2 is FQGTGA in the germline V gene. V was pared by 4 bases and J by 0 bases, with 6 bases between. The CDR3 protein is CASSSSYQETQYF. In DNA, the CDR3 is TGTGCCAGCAGCTCGTCGTACCAAGAGACCCAGTACTTC.

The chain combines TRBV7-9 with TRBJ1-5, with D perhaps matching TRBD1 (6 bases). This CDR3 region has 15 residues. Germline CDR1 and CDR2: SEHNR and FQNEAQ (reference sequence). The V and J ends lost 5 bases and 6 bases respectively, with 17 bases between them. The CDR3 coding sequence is TGTGCCAGCAGCCCTGGGGGCAGTGGGGGTCAGCCCCAGCATTTT. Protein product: CASSPGGSGGQPQHF.

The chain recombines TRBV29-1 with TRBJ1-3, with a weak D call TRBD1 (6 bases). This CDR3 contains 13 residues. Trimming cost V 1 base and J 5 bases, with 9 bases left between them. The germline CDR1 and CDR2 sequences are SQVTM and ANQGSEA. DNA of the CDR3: TGCAGCGTTGAAGTCCAGGGGAGAAACACCATATATTTT. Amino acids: CSVEVQGRNTIYF.

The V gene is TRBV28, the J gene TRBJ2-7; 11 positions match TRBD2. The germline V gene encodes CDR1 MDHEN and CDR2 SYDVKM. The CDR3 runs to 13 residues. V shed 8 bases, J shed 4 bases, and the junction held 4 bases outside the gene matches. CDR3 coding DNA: TGTGCCAGCCTAGCGGGAGGAGGTTACGAGCAGTACTTC. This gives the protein CASLAGGGYEQYF.